This T cell receptor beta chain was captured in a study of T cell responses to AZD1222 COVID-19 vaccine. The table came from immunoSEQ multiplex PCR; TCRdb's copy has only in-frame clones and leaves some out. Here the sample spans about 120,000 clones, about 86% being singletons. CDR3 length: 15 amino acids. Germline V gene data show CDR1 as GTSNPN and CDR2 as SVGIG (reference sequence). With 0 bases removed from V and 4 bases from J, the gap between germline ends came to 13 bases. Sample: peripheral blood, taken on day 0 of AZD1222 vaccination. V is TRBV30 and J is TRBJ1-5; possibly TRBD1 for D (6 bases). The TCR sequence derives from an adult in good health. In DNA, the CDR3 is TGTGCCTGGAGTGTGGGGACATACATTAATCAGCCCCAGCATTTT. Translation: CAWSVGTYINQPQHF.